These 22 T cell receptor beta chains were sequenced from one sample in a study of T cells after yellow fever vaccination (dated by TCRdb to about 2019). The library was made by 5' RACE. Data came from an Illumina HiSeq 2500. TCRdb trimmed the raw reads at Q25, called clones with MiXCR and kept productive beta chains. Rows with a matching CDR3 protein are joined into one entry that keeps the most common DNA and genes. The sample table contains a few hundred thousand distinct CDR3 sequences; only one count was recorded for about a sixth of them. Around a sixth of the sample is held by the ten biggest clonotypes. The treatment or condition tag for this specimen amounts to: live attenuated yellow fever vaccine strain. Here the sequenced sample was PBMCs, taken 5 to 6 days after the first yellow fever vaccination. The receptors were gathered from a man aged 18 to 29 who received the YFV17D yellow fever vaccine.

A few counts support this clonotype. The CDR3 sequence is CASSGLAGNYEQYF. The CDR3 coding sequence is TGTGCCAGCAGTGGACTAGCGGGGAACTACGAGCAGTACTTC. V and J are TRBV12-3 or TRBV12-4 and TRBJ2-7; 12 nucleotides align to TRBD2. The V segment lost 5 bases and the J segment 3 bases; nucleotides outside the gene matches: 2. CDR3 length: 14 amino acids.

Remarks on this clonotype: The junction departs from germline at one end; a sequencing error may be responsible. CDR3 sequence reads: CASSSTGGTETRYF. CDR3 bases: TGTGCCAGCAGTTCGACAGGGGGTACGGAGACCCGGTACTTC. The chain carries TRBV12-3 or TRBV12-4 and TRBJ2-5; 9 nucleotides agree with TRBD1. There are 14 residues in the CDR3.

This rearrangement joins TRBV5-1 to TRBJ2-1, with D unresolved. Per germline, CDR1 SGHRS and CDR2 YFSETQ. This CDR3 region has 14 residues. The V gene lost 0 bases and the J gene lost 0 bases, with 4 bases spanning the gap. The CDR3 spells CASSLDISYNEQFF. CDR3 nucleotides: TGCGCCAGCAGCTTGGACATCTCCTACAATGAGCAGTTCTTC. The entire variable domain, with the rest obtained from reference TRBV5-1 and TRBJ2-1, is as follows: KAGVTQTPRYLIKTRGQQVTLSCSPISGHRSVSWYQQTPGQGLQFLFEYFSETQRNKGNFPGRFSGRQFSNSRSEMNVSTLELGDSALYLCASSLDISYNEQFFGPGTRLTVL.

V gene TRBV12-3 or TRBV12-4 combines with J gene TRBJ2-5; D is perhaps TRBD1 (6 bases). CDR3 length: 14 amino acids. V was cut by 6 bases and J by 4 bases, with 15 bases left in between. CDR3 nucleotide sequence: TGTGCCAGCAGAAACAGGGATACGTTAGAGACCCAGTACTTC. Its translation: CASRNRDTLETQYF.

The rearrangement uses TRBV6-1 and TRBJ1-1; 8 positions match TRBD1. The CDR3 loop spans 18 amino acids. Germline V gene data show CDR1 as MNHNS and CDR2 as SASEGT. V dropped 7 bases and J dropped 0; count of bases not matched to a gene: 16. The CDR3 DNA is TGTGCCAGCACCTACCCCGGACAGGGAAATTACTTGAACACTGAAGCTTTCTTT. Translated: CASTYPGQGNYLNTEAFF.

A few counts support this clonotype. The chain links TRBV4-1 to TRBJ2-1; 10 bases match TRBD2. Unmatched junction bases numbered 5, after V lost 6 bases and J lost 3 bases. CDR1 is MGHRA and CDR2 is YSYEKL in the germline V gene. This CDR3 comprises 15 residues. The CDR3 DNA is TGCGCCAGCAGAGCCGGGACTAGCGTCTACAATGAGCAGTTCTTC. Translation: CASRAGTSVYNEQFF.

The chain employs TRBV5-1 and TRBJ2-7; D uncertain. CDR1 and CDR2 (germline): SGHRS, YFSETQ. This CDR3 comprises 14 residues. Trimming left V 0 bases short and J 4 bases short, with 11 bases between. This CDR3 is CASSLDAALYEQYV. Here the CDR3 DNA reads TGCGCCAGCAGCTTGGATGCGGCTCTGTACGAGCAGTACGTC.

The V call is TRBV12-3 or TRBV12-4, the J call TRBJ1-5; tentative D call: TRBD1 (6 bases). The CDR3 extends over 14 amino acids. Between the trimmed V and J ends, which lost 3 bases and 5 bases, there was a span of 11 bases. CDR3 coding DNA: TGTGCCAGCAGTTTGAGGGGGGTCTATCAGCCCCAGCATTTT. Protein: CASSLRGVYQPQHF.

This clonotype was counted many times. The chain recombines TRBV5-1 with TRBJ2-1; D unclear. Germline values: CDR1 SGHRS, CDR2 YFSETQ. Trimming took 0 bases from V and 0 from J, leaving 10 bases between them. There are 16 residues in the CDR3. The CDR3 spells CASSLAAGVSYNEQFF. The DNA for the CDR3 is TGCGCCAGCAGCTTGGCCGCAGGCGTCTCCTACAATGAGCAGTTCTTC.

This clonotype came up a few times. The rearrangement joins TRBV25-1 to TRBJ1-1; TRBD1 matches at 7 bases. There are 15 residues in the CDR3. V lost 6 bases and J lost 3; bases outside the gene matches: 10. Germline values: CDR1 MGHDK, CDR2 SYGVNS. The CDR3 loop is CASSQGGVGDTEAFF. CDR3 DNA: TGTGCCAGCAGCCAGGGGGGGGTAGGGGACACTGAAGCTTTCTTT.

This clonotype was seen only a few times. The J gene is TRBJ2-5, the V gene TRBV6-2 or TRBV6-3; either TRBD1 or TRBD2 may fit D (5 bases each). The V gene lost 11 bases and the J gene lost 3 bases, with 7 bases spanning the gap. CDR3 size: 10 residues. In germline, CDR1 is MNHEY, CDR2 SVGEGT. CDR3 nucleotides: TGTGCCGGGGGAAAAGAGACCCAGTACTTC. Translation: CAGGKETQYF.

This clonotype was found a few times. A read error may produce the germline difference seen at one junction end. The gene calls are TRBV2 and TRBJ2-5, with TRBD1 identical over 9 bases. Germline V gene sequence: CDR1 SNHLY, CDR2 FYNNEI. The CDR3 loop spans 12 amino acids. The CDR3 nucleotides read TGTGCCAGCAGTGCGAACCGGGACAGGGAGGACTTC. This codes for CASSANRDREDF.

The J gene is TRBJ2-3, the V gene TRBV7-2; TRBD2 agrees at 9 bases. V shed 2 bases, J shed 6 bases, and the junction held 6 bases outside the gene matches. This CDR3 has 15 residues. The germline gives CDR1 SGHTA, CDR2 FQGNSA. The CDR3: CASSLSGRRGDTQYF. The CDR3 DNA follows: TGTGCCAGCAGCTTAAGCGGGAGGCGAGGTGATACGCAGTATTTT.

The gene calls are TRBV12-3 or TRBV12-4 and TRBJ2-5, with 12 bases aligning to TRBD1. CDR3 length: 14 residues. Losses at the gene ends were 6 bases for V and 5 bases for J; bases not matched to a gene: 4. The CDR3 is CASSRDRGLETQYF. The DNA for the CDR3 is TGTGCCAGCAGCCGGGACAGGGGGCTGGAGACCCAGTACTTC.

The chain combines TRBV24-1 with TRBJ1-3; no clear D gene. Per germline, CDR1 KGHDR and CDR2 SFDVKD. Deletions cut 6 bases from V and 0 bases from J, with 8 bases between. The CDR3 extends over 14 amino acids. The CDR3 spells CATSPGSSGNTIYF. The CDR3 DNA reads TGTGCCACCAGTCCGGGGAGCTCTGGAAACACCATATATTTT.

The chain links TRBV4-1 to TRBJ1-2; 8 bases line up with TRBD1. Unmatched junction bases numbered 4, after V lost 3 bases and J lost 7 bases. Germline CDR1 and CDR2: MGHRA and YSYEKL. The CDR3 has 13 amino acids. The CDR3 coding sequence is TGCGCCAGCAGCCACCAGGGGGCAGGTGGCTACACCTTC. As protein: CASSHQGAGGYTF.

The CDR3 here is CASSPTGATGELFF. The DNA of the CDR3 is TGTGCCAGCTCACCGACAGGGGCCACCGGGGAGCTGTTTTTT. The gene calls are TRBV18 and TRBJ2-2, with TRBD1 matching 8 bases. The V gene end was trimmed by 3 bases and the J gene end by 4 bases; junction bases not matched to a gene: 1. CDR1 is KGHSH, CDR2 LQKENI, per germline. The CDR3 loop spans 14 amino acids.

This clonotype was counted between two and nine times. The J gene is TRBJ1-6, the V gene TRBV13, with D maybe TRBD1 (5 bases). Germline V gene lookup returns CDR1 PRHDT and CDR2 FYEKMQ (reference sequence). V dropped 7 bases and J dropped 4 bases, with 11 bases sitting between them. CDR3 size: 14 residues. CDR3 in amino acids: CASTFTGYNSPLHF. The CDR3 DNA is TGTGCCAGCACTTTTACAGGATATAATTCACCCCTCCACTTT.

The chain combines TRBV23-1 with TRBJ2-7; 7 bases match TRBD2. TRBV23-1 is an open reading frame whose function is uncertain. Germline trimming cut 2 bases from V and 5 bases from J; bases unmatched to any gene: 6. The CDR3 totals 14 residues. The CDR3 DNA sequence: TGCGCCAGCAGTCAACGGGGGGACCTCGACGAGCAGTACGTC. Translated: CASSQRGDLDEQYV.

The genes are TRBV5-4 and TRBJ1-6; perhaps TRBD1 as D (5 bases). The CDR3 length is 15 residues. V was cut by 5 bases and J by 9 bases, with 18 bases left in between. Germline CDR1 SGHNT, CDR2 YYREEE (reference sequence). The CDR3 spells CASSRNRGGGSPLHF. CDR3 nucleotide sequence: TGTGCCAGCAGTCGTAATAGGGGCGGTGGTTCACCCCTCCACTTT.

This clonotype was picked up a small number of times. The chain is built from TRBV7-2 and TRBJ1-1, with no clear D. The CDR3 has 12 residues. Trimming removed 5 bases from V and 11 bases from J, with 15 bases in between. Germline loops: CDR1 SGHTA, CDR2 FQGNSA. In nucleotides, the CDR3 is TGTGCCAGCAGCCGACCCCCCCAAGTGGCTTTCTTT. Amino acid sequence: CASSRPPQVAFF.

This clonotype showed up just a few times. The V and J genes are TRBV19 and TRBJ2-1, with 12 bases identical to TRBD2. The CDR3 extends over 16 amino acids. Trimming at V came to 4 bases and at J to 7 bases, leaving 8 bases not matched to a gene. The germline CDR1 and CDR2 sequences are LNHDA and SQIVND (reference sequence). Written as DNA, the CDR3 is TGTGCCAGTAGTACTCACCTAGCGGGGGGGTTGAATGAGCAGTTCTTC. Translated: CASSTHLAGGLNEQFF.